The 20 T cell receptor beta chains given below trace back to one sample, sequenced in a study of shared clonotypes between healthy human individuals. Here immunoSEQ multiplex PCR was the method, and the copy in TCRdb shows in-frame clones only, minus some. The repertoire holds 2,500,000 or so clones, with approximately 94% as singletons. The material sequenced was naive CD4+ T cells sorted from blood. This sample's subset: CD45RA+ positively selected. The receptors stem from a man aged 18 to 30 in good health.

The CDR3 DNA reads TGTGCCAGCAGCGATAGCGGGGGAGTCCAAGAGACCCAGTACTTC. Translation: CASSDSGGVQETQYF. The chain combines TRBV5-4 with TRBJ2-5, with TRBD2 matching 9 bases. Losses at the gene ends were 4 bases for V and 1 base for J; bases not matched to a gene: 5. Germline lookup yields CDR1 SGHNT and CDR2 YYREEE (reference sequence). The CDR3 covers 15 residues.

This chain links TRBV2 with TRBJ1-4; unclear D gene. CDR3 length: 14 residues. Trimming shortened V by 7 bases and J by 3 bases, and 12 bases separated the two germline ends. The germline V gene encodes CDR1 SNHLY and CDR2 FYNNEI. The CDR3 region has the DNA TGTGCCAGCAATAGGGAAGTCGCTAATGAAAAACTGTTTTTT. It specifies CASNREVANEKLFF.

This chain uses TRBV2 with TRBJ2-7; D is unclear. CDR1 and CDR2 (germline): SNHLY, FYNNEI. Trimming removed 1 base from V and 1 base from J, with 8 bases in between. CDR3 length equals 14 residues. Here the CDR3 reads CASSEGIISYEQYF. CDR3 DNA sequence: TGTGCCAGCAGTGAAGGGATCATTTCCTACGAGCAGTACTTC.

The rearrangement uses TRBV2 and TRBJ2-7; D is perhaps TRBD1 or TRBD2 (5 bases each). This CDR3 has 14 residues. V lost 8 bases to trimming and J lost 0 bases, with 14 bases between them. Germline assignment: CDR1 SNHLY and CDR2 FYNNEI. The CDR3 loop reads CASGKGRVSYEQYF. CDR3 DNA: TGTGCCAGCGGGAAGGGACGGGTCTCCTACGAGCAGTACTTC.

The chain carries TRBV2 and TRBJ2-7; TRBD1 might be the D (6 bases). The CDR3 contains 12 residues. In germline, CDR1 is SNHLY, CDR2 FYNNEI. V gave up 6 bases and J gave up 3 bases, with 9 bases separating them. CDR3 amino acids: CASSSRGYEQYF. Here the CDR3 DNA reads TGTGCCAGCAGCTCCAGGGGCTACGAGCAGTACTTC.

The rearrangement links TRBV29-1 to TRBJ2-5; 9 bases fit TRBD1. Near its end, the DNA agrees better with TRBJ2-7, so the J call may be wrong. Germline V gives CDR1 SQVTM, CDR2 ANQGSEA. This CDR3 spans 14 amino acids. The CDR3, as DNA: TGCAGCGCTCGCGTTGGACAGGGGTACTACGAGCAGTACTTC. Protein product: CSARVGQGYYEQYF.

This rearrangement joins TRBV5-6 to TRBJ2-2; 8 bases are a match to TRBD2. The CDR3 is 15 residues long. In germline, CDR1 is SGHDT, CDR2 YYEEEE. After removal of 4 bases from V and 4 bases from J, the junction contained 6 bases not matched to a gene. The chain's CDR3 is CASSPASGGTGELFF. CDR3 DNA: TGTGCCAGCAGCCCGGCGAGCGGGGGCACCGGGGAGCTGTTTTTT.

The chain carries TRBV30 and TRBJ1-6; TRBD1 might be the D (5 bases). The V gene's germline CDR1 is GTSNPN and CDR2 SVGIG (reference sequence). V was trimmed by 0 bases and J by 7 bases, leaving 13 bases between them. The CDR3 is 15 amino acids. Here the CDR3 DNA reads TGTGCCTGGAGTGTAGGGGCAGGGTGGAATTCACCCCTCCACTTT. It codes for CAWSVGAGWNSPLHF.

This rearrangement joins TRBV5-6 to TRBJ2-7, with a possible D match to TRBD1 (6 bases). Germline-derived CDR1 and CDR2 are SGHDT and YYEEEE. V was clipped by 2 bases and J by 9 bases, with 18 bases between them. The CDR3 spans 14 residues. Here the CDR3 reads CASSLGQRGLVQYF. DNA of the CDR3: TGTGCCAGCAGCTTAGGACAGCGTGGGTTGGTGCAGTACTTC.

The chain carries TRBV9 and TRBJ2-5; D perhaps matches TRBD2 (5 bases). CDR1 is SGDLS, CDR2 YYNGEE, per germline. This CDR3 is built from 16 residues. V lost 0 bases and J 1 base, leaving 13 bases between the germline ends. In DNA form, the CDR3 reads TGTGCCAGCAGCGTAGGGAGCGGAGCTGTCCAAGAGACCCAGTACTTC. It encodes CASSVGSGAVQETQYF.

This sequence joins TRBV11-3 and TRBJ2-1; TRBD1 matches 8 bases. With V trimmed by 0 bases and J by 10 bases, 8 bases remained unmatched. The CDR3 is made up of 15 amino acids. From germline, CDR1 is SGHNT and CDR2 YENEEA. CDR3 nucleotides: TGTGCCAGCAGCTTAGACTACGGACAGGGCTGGGAGCAGTTCTTC. Translated: CASSLDYGQGWEQFF.

This chain uses TRBV10-1 with TRBJ2-3, with D uncertain. With 2 bases removed from V and 1 base from J, the gap between germline ends came to 10 bases. The CDR3 totals 15 residues. CDR1 is WNHNN, CDR2 SYGVQD, per germline (reference sequence). CDR3 bases: TGCGCCAGCAGTGAGAGTAAGAGCGGCACAGATACGCAGTATTTT. It translates to CASSESKSGTDTQYF.

This clone was detected only once. The chain has TRBV13 and TRBJ2-3; D is unresolved. Germline lookup yields CDR1 PRHDT and CDR2 FYEKMQ (reference sequence). V was trimmed by 3 bases and J by 11 bases, leaving 15 bases between them. The CDR3 has 13 residues. CDR3 DNA: TGTGCCAGCAGCTTTCGTCCAGTAGCCGGGCAGTATTTT. This translates into CASSFRPVAGQYF.

The chain recombines TRBV29-1 with TRBJ2-7; the D gene is possibly TRBD2 (6 bases). Germline CDR1 SQVTM, CDR2 ANQGSEA. The CDR3 runs 14 residues. The V end lost 6 bases, the J end lost 4 bases, and 19 bases lay between the germline ends. The CDR3 DNA sequence: TGCAGCGTCCCAAAACCTGGACTATCGTACGAGCAGTACTTC. Its protein product is CSVPKPGLSYEQYF.

Details on this clone: The sample has other DNA sequences that encode this CDR3 too. This chain links TRBV7-8 with TRBJ2-5; no reliable D call. V lost 2 bases, J lost 2 bases, and 0 bases lay in between. The CDR3 sequence is 11 residues long. CDR1 and CDR2 (germline): SGHVS, FQNEAQ. The CDR3 is CASSLQETQYF. The CDR3 region has the DNA TGTGCCAGCAGCTTACAAGAGACCCAGTACTTC.

The gene calls are TRBV5-1 and TRBJ2-2; 8 bases line up with TRBD1. Germline values: CDR1 SGHRS, CDR2 YFSETQ. CDR3 length: 15 residues. J lost 6 bases, V lost 4 bases, and 8 bases had no gene match. The CDR3 sequence is CASSQGATGPGELFF. CDR3 in DNA: TGCGCCAGCAGCCAGGGGGCCACAGGGCCCGGGGAGCTGTTTTTT.

About this clone: The sample holds other DNA sequences that translate to the same CDR3. This chain links TRBV6-1 with TRBJ2-7; 8 nucleotides match TRBD1. With V trimmed by 2 bases and J by 2 bases, 11 bases remained unmatched. CDR3 length: 17 residues. The germline CDR1 and CDR2 sequences are MNHNS and SASEGT. CDR3 amino acids: CASSELFGGQGTYEQYF. DNA for the CDR3: TGTGCCAGCAGTGAATTATTCGGAGGACAGGGTACCTACGAGCAGTACTTC.

The chain recombines TRBV2 with TRBJ1-4; TRBD1 agrees at 8 bases. V shed 6 bases, J shed 17 bases, and the junction held 11 bases outside the gene matches. Germline CDR1 SNHLY, CDR2 FYNNEI. The CDR3 has 12 amino acids. The CDR3 sequence is CASRVSDRENFF. CDR3 DNA: TGTGCCAGCAGGGTTTCGGACAGGGAGAATTTTTTT.

The chain uses TRBV6-5 and TRBJ2-5; weak D call: TRBD2 (5 bases). The V gene's germline CDR1 is MNHEY and CDR2 SVGAGI. The V end lost 5 bases, the J end lost 4 bases, and 14 bases lay between the germline ends. The CDR3 sequence is 14 residues long. The CDR3 nucleotides are TGTGCCAGCAGTCGCCGTGAGGGTTTAGAGACCCAGTACTTC. Translated, it gives CASSRREGLETQYF.

This clone appeared a single time. Other DNA sequences in this specimen translate into the identical CDR3. The chain uses TRBV6-1 and TRBJ2-7; D remains ambiguous. In germline, CDR1 is MNHNS, CDR2 SASEGT. CDR3 length: 12 residues. Trimming removed 4 bases at V and 2 bases at J, with 6 bases between. CDR3 coding DNA: TGTGCCAGCAGTGTTAGGGCCTACGAGCAGTACTTC. Residues: CASSVRAYEQYF.